Included here is one TCR beta chain sequence, with context. As yet, its antigen is unknown. The data are from a study of shared clonotypes between healthy human individuals. The study's findings and limits: The small donor group covered limited genetic and exposure diversity. What rarefaction showed was incomplete sorted-subset sequencing despite large depth.

CDR1 is SGHNT and CDR2 is YYREEE in the germline V gene (reference sequence). V lost 2 bases and J 0 bases, leaving 8 bases between the germline ends. This CDR3 spans 14 amino acids. The protocol was immunoSEQ multiplex PCR, while the TCRdb copy is restricted to in-frame clones and leaves out a portion. In the table there are roughly 640,000 clones, about 96% of which are singletons. What was sequenced was naive CD4+ T cells sorted from blood. Subset of the sample: CD45RA+ positively selected. The TCR was taken from a woman aged 25 to 45 in good health. This chain uses TRBV5-4 with TRBJ1-2; D is unresolved. CDR3 sequence: CASSFTASNYGYTF. For the CDR3, the DNA is TGTGCCAGCAGCTTCACAGCATCTAACTATGGCTACACCTTC. The full variable domain, its missing parts supplied by reference TRBV5-4 and TRBJ1-2, is ETGVTQSPTHLIKTRGQQVTLRCSSQSGHNTVSWYQQALGQGPQFIFQYYREEENGRGNFPPRFSGLQFPNYSSELNVNALELDDSALYLCASSFTASNYGYTFGSGTRLTVV.